These T cell receptor beta chains were read from a single sample in a study of blood T cells in healthy people across ages. TCRdb called the 5' RACE reads again in MiXCR, with one record for every CDR3 protein. Of about 670,000 distinct CDR3 sequences listed, about 50% are singletons. Sequencing was carried out using blood. These receptors were collected from an elderly woman in good health. Both conserved end residues are part of each CDR3. The order of the fields is CDR3 DNA, CDR3 protein, J gene, V gene, D gene, clone size. The D gene is left open where the match is weak. Rows give clone size only sometimes, using once, few, many, or a class for an expanded clone.

cdr3_nt: TGTGCCAGCAGCTTAGTCGCAGGGATCGGGGAGCTGTTTTTT; cdr3_aa: CASSLVAGIGELFF; j_call: TRBJ2-2; v_call: TRBV7-9; d_call: -; clone_size: few
cdr3_nt: TGCGCCAGCAGCTTCGCTCTTGGCGGCGGGGAGCTGTTTTTT; cdr3_aa: CASSFALGGGELFF; j_call: TRBJ2-2; v_call: TRBV5-1; d_call: -; clone_size: -
cdr3_nt: TGCAGTGCTAGCCCCGAACCGGCCTCGGGTTTGAGCCCCCAGCATTTT; cdr3_aa: CSASPEPASGLSPQHF; j_call: TRBJ1-5; v_call: TRBV20-1; d_call: -; clone_size: -
cdr3_nt: TGTGCCAGCAGTCCCCGGTTGGGTAGGGGATCCTATAATTCACCCCTCCACTTT; cdr3_aa: CASSPRLGRGSYNSPLHF; j_call: TRBJ1-6; v_call: TRBV12-3/TRBV12-4; d_call: -; clone_size: few
cdr3_nt: TGTGCCAGCAACTCTCGGGACAGGGTGATAGATACGCAGTATTTT; cdr3_aa: CASNSRDRVIDTQYF; j_call: TRBJ2-3; v_call: TRBV28; d_call: TRBD1; clone_size: -
cdr3_nt: TGTGCCAGCTCACCACAGACAGCGTTGTACCAAGAGACCCAGTACTTC; cdr3_aa: CASSPQTALYQETQYF; j_call: TRBJ2-5; v_call: TRBV18; d_call: -; clone_size: many
cdr3_nt: TGTGCCTGGAGTGCCGGGACAGGGAATAATCAGCCCCAGCATTTT; cdr3_aa: CAWSAGTGNNQPQHF; j_call: TRBJ1-5; v_call: TRBV30; d_call: TRBD1; clone_size: -
cdr3_nt: TGTGCCAGCCTAAAAACCGGGACAGGCCTCACAGATACGCAGTATTTT; cdr3_aa: CASLKTGTGLTDTQYF; j_call: TRBJ2-3; v_call: TRBV27; d_call: TRBD1; clone_size: -
cdr3_nt: TGTGCCAGCAGCCAACCCGGACAGAACACTGAAGCTTTCTTT; cdr3_aa: CASSQPGQNTEAFF; j_call: TRBJ1-1; v_call: TRBV3-1; d_call: -; clone_size: -
cdr3_nt: TGCGCCAGCCCCACGTCTACCGCAAAAAAGGGGAAGTGCGAGCAGTACTTC; cdr3_aa: CASPTSTAKKGKCEQYF; j_call: TRBJ2-7; v_call: TRBV5-1; d_call: -; clone_size: -
cdr3_nt: TGCAGTCCGGGACAACATAATGAAAAACTGTTTTTT; cdr3_aa: CSPGQHNEKLFF; j_call: TRBJ1-4; v_call: TRBV20-1; d_call: -; clone_size: many
cdr3_nt: TGTGCCAGCAGCAAAGCAAGGGTGCCCTCCTACGAGCAGTACTTC; cdr3_aa: CASSKARVPSYEQYF; j_call: TRBJ2-7; v_call: TRBV21-1; d_call: -; clone_size: few
cdr3_nt: TGTGCCACCAGTACGGGACAGTCCTACAATGAGCAGTTCTTC; cdr3_aa: CATSTGQSYNEQFF; j_call: TRBJ2-1; v_call: TRBV24-1; d_call: TRBD1; clone_size: many
cdr3_nt: TGTGCCGTCCGAGATGGGACAGACAATCAGCCCCAGCATTTT; cdr3_aa: CAVRDGTDNQPQHF; j_call: TRBJ1-5; v_call: TRBV15; d_call: TRBD1; clone_size: -
cdr3_nt: TGTGCCAGCAGCTTACCCCCTCGCGGGGCGGGCACAGATACGCAGTATTTT; cdr3_aa: CASSLPPRGAGTDTQYF; j_call: TRBJ2-3; v_call: TRBV7-6; d_call: -; clone_size: -
cdr3_nt: TGTGCCAGCCGGGCAGAATTATCCACCGGGGAGCTGTTTTTT; cdr3_aa: CASRAELSTGELFF; j_call: TRBJ2-2; v_call: TRBV28; d_call: -; clone_size: few
cdr3_nt: TGCAGTGCTGATGCTAGTGGCACAGATACGCAGTATTTT; cdr3_aa: CSADASGTDTQYF; j_call: TRBJ2-3; v_call: TRBV20-1; d_call: -; clone_size: few
cdr3_nt: TGTGCCAGCAGTGAATGGGGGGGGGCGAATCAGCCCCAGCATTTT; cdr3_aa: CASSEWGGANQPQHF; j_call: TRBJ1-5; v_call: TRBV2; d_call: -; clone_size: few
cdr3_nt: TGTGCCAGCTGCTCGGTACGATACAATGAGCAGTACTTC; cdr3_aa: CASCSVRYNEQYF; j_call: TRBJ2-7; v_call: TRBV12-3/TRBV12-4; d_call: -; clone_size: -
cdr3_nt: TGTGCCAGCAGCCCCGGACAGGGAGGAGGCAATGAGCAGTTCTTC; cdr3_aa: CASSPGQGGGNEQFF; j_call: TRBJ2-1; v_call: TRBV11-2; d_call: TRBD1; clone_size: -
cdr3_nt: TGCGCCAGCAGCTTGGATGTCTCTGGGGCCAACGTCCTGACTTTC; cdr3_aa: CASSLDVSGANVLTF; j_call: TRBJ2-6; v_call: TRBV5-1; d_call: -; clone_size: many
cdr3_nt: TGTGCCAGCAGTTTTTATCTGGGGGGGACAGACTCCTACGAGCAGTACTTC; cdr3_aa: CASSFYLGGTDSYEQYF; j_call: TRBJ2-7; v_call: TRBV12-3/TRBV12-4; d_call: -; clone_size: -
cdr3_nt: TGTGCCAGCAGCCATTCGGACAGGGGAGGCAATGAGCAGTTCTTC; cdr3_aa: CASSHSDRGGNEQFF; j_call: TRBJ2-1; v_call: TRBV3-1; d_call: TRBD1; clone_size: -
cdr3_nt: TGTGCCAGCAGTTACTCTCTGGGACTAGCGGGATATACGTCCCATCGGGAGCAGTTCTTC; cdr3_aa: CASSYSLGLAGYTSHREQFF; j_call: TRBJ2-1; v_call: TRBV6-6; d_call: TRBD2; clone_size: many
cdr3_nt: TGCAGTGCTAGAGATGGCCGAGAGGCCAACGTCCTGACTTTC; cdr3_aa: CSARDGREANVLTF; j_call: TRBJ2-6; v_call: TRBV20-1; d_call: -; clone_size: -
cdr3_nt: TGTGCCAGCAGCTTGGGGGACAGGGCCGTATTCGGGTCACCCCTCCACTTT; cdr3_aa: CASSLGDRAVFGSPLHF; j_call: TRBJ1-6; v_call: TRBV5-5; d_call: TRBD1; clone_size: many
cdr3_nt: TGTGCCAGCAGCGCGAGACAGGGTGAAAAACTGTTTTTT; cdr3_aa: CASSARQGEKLFF; j_call: TRBJ1-4; v_call: TRBV28; d_call: TRBD1; clone_size: many
cdr3_nt: TGTGCCAGCAGTTTCGAGGGGAGGGGCCGAACAGATACGCAGTATTTT; cdr3_aa: CASSFEGRGRTDTQYF; j_call: TRBJ2-3; v_call: TRBV28; d_call: TRBD2; clone_size: once
cdr3_nt: TGCAGTGCTAGAAGGACTGACACCGGGGAGCTGTTTTTT; cdr3_aa: CSARRTDTGELFF; j_call: TRBJ2-2; v_call: TRBV20-1; d_call: -; clone_size: -
cdr3_nt: TGCAGTGCTAGAGGGCCCCTCCTAATGTCAGGGGAGCAGTACTTC; cdr3_aa: CSARGPLLMSGEQYF; j_call: TRBJ2-5; v_call: TRBV20-1; d_call: -; clone_size: -
cdr3_nt: TGTGCCAGCAGCGACCCCGGGACTACCTTAACCTACAATGAGCAGTTCTTC; cdr3_aa: CASSDPGTTLTYNEQFF; j_call: TRBJ2-1; v_call: TRBV21-1; d_call: -; clone_size: few
cdr3_nt: TGTGCCACCAGCAGGGGGGACAGGCTAAATTCACCCCTCCACTTT; cdr3_aa: CATSRGDRLNSPLHF; j_call: TRBJ1-6; v_call: TRBV15; d_call: TRBD1; clone_size: few
cdr3_nt: TGTGCCAGCAGTTTGGGTCAGGGAGGAGCCTACGAGCAGTACTTC; cdr3_aa: CASSLGQGGAYEQYF; j_call: TRBJ2-7; v_call: TRBV12-3/TRBV12-4; d_call: -; clone_size: -
cdr3_nt: TGCGCCAGCAGCCCCGACAGGGAAGGTCAGTTCTTC; cdr3_aa: CASSPDREGQFF; j_call: TRBJ2-1; v_call: TRBV5-1; d_call: TRBD1; clone_size: few
cdr3_nt: TGCAGTGCAGCAGGGGGCCGACAGCCCCAGCATTTT; cdr3_aa: CSAAGGRQPQHF; j_call: TRBJ1-5; v_call: TRBV20-1; d_call: TRBD1; clone_size: many
cdr3_nt: TGTGCCAGCAGCGTAGTTGGGGTGGGCGAGCAGTTCTTC; cdr3_aa: CASSVVGVGEQFF; j_call: TRBJ2-1; v_call: TRBV9; d_call: -; clone_size: -
cdr3_nt: TGTGCCAGCAGCTTAGCAGCGGGGACCACAGATACGCAGTATTTT; cdr3_aa: CASSLAAGTTDTQYF; j_call: TRBJ2-3; v_call: TRBV7-2; d_call: TRBD2; clone_size: -
cdr3_nt: TGTGCCAGCAGCTTCTTTCTCTGGCAGTACGAGCAGTACTTC; cdr3_aa: CASSFFLWQYEQYF; j_call: TRBJ2-7; v_call: TRBV7-2; d_call: -; clone_size: -
cdr3_nt: TGTACCAGCTCACCTGATGGGTTGAGCAATCAGCCCCAGCATTTT; cdr3_aa: CTSSPDGLSNQPQHF; j_call: TRBJ1-5; v_call: TRBV18; d_call: -; clone_size: -
cdr3_nt: TGTGCCAGCAGCTTAGATGCAGGGAGCTATGGCTACACCTTC; cdr3_aa: CASSLDAGSYGYTF; j_call: TRBJ1-2; v_call: TRBV7-6; d_call: -; clone_size: -
cdr3_nt: TGCAGTGCTAGTCACCCGGACGGAACGCAGTATTTT; cdr3_aa: CSASHPDGTQYF; j_call: TRBJ2-3; v_call: TRBV20-1; d_call: -; clone_size: once
cdr3_nt: TGCGCCAGCAGCTTGGCACGACGGCAGGGGGGTGAGCAGTACTTC; cdr3_aa: CASSLARRQGGEQYF; j_call: TRBJ2-5; v_call: TRBV5-1; d_call: -; clone_size: -
cdr3_nt: TGCGCCAGCAGCCAAGTAGGGCGTACAGATACGCAGTATTTT; cdr3_aa: CASSQVGRTDTQYF; j_call: TRBJ2-3; v_call: TRBV4-3; d_call: -; clone_size: -
cdr3_nt: TGCGCCAGCAGCATGGGGGCTAGCGTACGTACCGGGGAGCTGTTTTTT; cdr3_aa: CASSMGASVRTGELFF; j_call: TRBJ2-2; v_call: TRBV5-1; d_call: -; clone_size: -
cdr3_nt: TGTGCCAGCAGTGAAGGACAGGCCCTACGGGAGCAGTACTTC; cdr3_aa: CASSEGQALREQYF; j_call: TRBJ2-7; v_call: TRBV2; d_call: -; clone_size: -
cdr3_nt: TGTGCCAGCAGCCAGATGGGACTAGCGGGAGGCCGCAATGAGCAGTTCTTC; cdr3_aa: CASSQMGLAGGRNEQFF; j_call: TRBJ2-1; v_call: TRBV3-1; d_call: TRBD2; clone_size: many
cdr3_nt: TGCAGCGTTGAAGAGGGGAATCAGCCCCAGCATTTT; cdr3_aa: CSVEEGNQPQHF; j_call: TRBJ1-5; v_call: TRBV29-1; d_call: -; clone_size: -
cdr3_nt: TGCGCCAGCAGCCTCCCGGACAGGGGGGGGAGTACAGATACGCAGTATTTT; cdr3_aa: CASSLPDRGGSTDTQYF; j_call: TRBJ2-3; v_call: TRBV5-1; d_call: TRBD1; clone_size: -
cdr3_nt: TGTGCCAGCAGCCAAGGAACTAGCGGGACGACCTACGAGCAGTACTTC; cdr3_aa: CASSQGTSGTTYEQYF; j_call: TRBJ2-7; v_call: TRBV4-2; d_call: TRBD2; clone_size: -
cdr3_nt: TGTGCCAGCAAGCAGGGGCCAGGGCAGTTGACCCAGTACTTC; cdr3_aa: CASKQGPGQLTQYF; j_call: TRBJ2-5; v_call: TRBV7-2; d_call: -; clone_size: -
cdr3_nt: TGTGCCTGGAGTGTACTCGCAACAAAGACCCAGTACTTC; cdr3_aa: CAWSVLATKTQYF; j_call: TRBJ2-5; v_call: TRBV30; d_call: -; clone_size: few
cdr3_nt: TGTGCCAGCAGTCCCCAAAGAGGCCCGAACGAGCAGTACTTC; cdr3_aa: CASSPQRGPNEQYF; j_call: TRBJ2-7; v_call: TRBV27; d_call: -; clone_size: few
cdr3_nt: TGTGCCAGCAGTCATAACGGCGAGCAGTACTTC; cdr3_aa: CASSHNGEQYF; j_call: TRBJ2-7; v_call: TRBV6-6; d_call: -; clone_size: -
cdr3_nt: TGCAGTGCTAGCCCCGGACAGGGAGGCGGCTACACCTTC; cdr3_aa: CSASPGQGGGYTF; j_call: TRBJ1-2; v_call: TRBV20-1; d_call: TRBD1; clone_size: -
cdr3_nt: TGTGCCAGCAGCGTTTACAACGCGGGGGGTACGCAGTATTTT; cdr3_aa: CASSVYNAGGTQYF; j_call: TRBJ2-3; v_call: TRBV7-9; d_call: TRBD2; clone_size: -
cdr3_nt: TGTGCCAGCAGTTTGGGCTACTCCTACGAGCAGTACTTC; cdr3_aa: CASSLGYSYEQYF; j_call: TRBJ2-7; v_call: TRBV12-3/TRBV12-4; d_call: -; clone_size: many